Presented here are 21 T cell receptor beta chains from one specimen sequenced in a study of beta chain features in type 1 diabetes. Sequencing targeted expressed TCRB transcripts, as all isolated RNA had been reverse transcribed. The repertoire was sequenced with immunoSEQ multiplex PCR; TCRdb's copy has only in-frame clones and lacks some. The sample lists 150,000 to 160,000 clones; more than 9.5% were seen once. Sequenced: central memory CD4+ T cells from blood. The receptors stem from a man aged 18 to 30 in good health.

In this sample, this clone turned up a few times. Other DNA sequences of this sample code for an identical CDR3. J is TRBJ2-5 and V is TRBV7-2; 8 bases are shared with TRBD2. Germline-derived CDR1 and CDR2 are SGHTA and FQGNSA. The CDR3 is 15 amino acids. V shed 2 bases and J 5 bases; nucleotides not matched to a gene: 7. CDR3 sequence reads: CASSLRLAGGETQYF. CDR3 DNA: TGTGCCAGCAGCTTAAGGCTAGCGGGTGGGGAGACCCAGTACTTC.

The gene calls are TRBV25-1 and TRBJ1-1; 7 bases line up with TRBD1. The CDR3 loop spans 13 amino acids. Germline assignment: CDR1 MGHDK and CDR2 SYGVNS. J gave up 4 bases and V 7 bases, and 6 bases lay outside the gene matches. In DNA form, the CDR3 reads TGTGCCAGCACGAGGGGGCCTATCACTGAAGCTTTCTTT. Its protein product is CASTRGPITEAFF.

In nucleotides, the CDR3 is TGCAGCGCCGCCGCCAGTACTGATAAGGGCTACACCTTC. Translation: CSAAASTDKGYTF. The chain recombines TRBV29-1 with TRBJ1-2; D gene unclear. V was shortened by 7 bases and J by 8 bases, with 20 bases between the two germline ends. CDR1 is SQVTM and CDR2 is ANQGSEA in the germline V gene. The CDR3 sequence is 13 residues long.

The CDR3 sequence is CASSSTYGYTF. CDR3 DNA sequence: TGTGCCAGCAGCTCGACCTATGGCTACACCTTC. This chain uses TRBV5-4 with TRBJ1-2; D remains ambiguous. Germline CDR1 and CDR2: SGHNT and YYREEE (reference sequence). This CDR3 comprises 11 residues. V was clipped by 3 bases and J by 4 bases, with 4 bases between them.

The chain joins TRBV6-5 to TRBJ1-2; the D gene is possibly TRBD1 (5 bases). Deletions cut 0 bases from V and 3 bases from J, with 11 bases between. Germline CDR1 and CDR2: MNHEY and SVGAGI. The CDR3 has 15 amino acids. CDR3 protein: CASSYSGTTDYGYTF. CDR3 nucleotides: TGTGCCAGCAGTTACTCGGGGACGACTGACTATGGCTACACCTTC.

This clone has a handful of counts. The V and J genes are TRBV30 and TRBJ2-7; a weak D match, TRBD1 (6 bases). The germline V gene encodes CDR1 GTSNPN and CDR2 SVGIG (reference sequence). The V gene lost 4 bases and the J gene lost 6 bases, with 13 bases spanning the gap. This CDR3 comprises 12 residues. The CDR3: CAWKLWGLEQYF. The CDR3 DNA reads as TGTGCCTGGAAACTGTGGGGGCTCGAGCAGTACTTC.

The chain employs TRBV6-5 and TRBJ1-3; no clear D. Germline V gives CDR1 MNHEY, CDR2 SVGAGI. CDR3 length: 14 amino acids. Trimming took off 2 bases at V and 6 bases at J, with 11 bases between the two ends. The CDR3 DNA is TGTGCCAGCAGTTACCGGTTGATGGCAAACACCATATATTTT. It codes for CASSYRLMANTIYF.

This clone was seen only a few times. The chain couples TRBV4-2 to TRBJ2-1; 11 bases are shared with TRBD2. This CDR3 region has 15 residues. CDR1 is LGHNA and CDR2 is YNFKEQ in the germline V gene. V shed 6 bases and J 7 bases; nucleotides not matched to a gene: 8. This CDR3 reads CASRGTSGAGNEQFF. For the CDR3, the DNA is TGTGCCAGCAGGGGGACTAGCGGAGCGGGGAATGAGCAGTTCTTC.

Concerning this clone itself: The sample carries other DNA sequences with the same CDR3. The V and J genes are TRBV4-3 and TRBJ2-7, with a possible D match to TRBD1 (5 bases). V was cut by 0 bases and J by 1 base, with 13 bases left in between. From germline, CDR1 is LGHNA and CDR2 YSLEER. CDR3 length: 16 amino acids. The DNA of the CDR3 is TGCGCCAGCAGCCAAGAGAGTTGGCAGGGATCCTACGAGCAGTACTTC. Translation gives CASSQESWQGSYEQYF.

The chain recombines TRBV29-1 with TRBJ1-2, with D unclear. CDR3 length: 10 amino acids. Germline V gene sequence: CDR1 SQVTM, CDR2 ANQGSEA. V shed 0 bases and J shed 4 bases, with 0 bases lying between them. Written as DNA, the CDR3 is TGCAGCGTTGAAGACTATGGCTACACCTTC. Protein: CSVEDYGYTF. The full variable domain, in which reference TRBV29-1 and TRBJ1-2 provide the parts outside the CDR3, is SAVISQKPSRDICQRGTSLTIQCQVDSQVTMMFWYRQQPGQSLTLIATANQGSEATYESGFVIDKFPISRPNLTFSTLTVSNMSPEDSSIYLCSVEDYGYTFGSGTRLTVV.

This clone was seen a few times. CDR3 bases: TGTGCCAGCCGCCTCGGCAGGACCTTTACCGGGGAGCTGTTTTTT. It is translated as CASRLGRTFTGELFF. The V call is TRBV11-2, the J call TRBJ2-2; D unclear. Germline loops: CDR1 SGHAT, CDR2 FQNNGV. CDR3 size: 15 residues. The V gene lost 8 bases and the J gene lost 5 bases, with 18 bases spanning the gap.

This clone was found a few times. The chain links TRBV7-2 to TRBJ1-5; D not resolved. V was trimmed by 5 bases and J by 0 bases, leaving 8 bases between them. CDR1 is SGHTA and CDR2 is FQGNSA in the germline V gene. The CDR3 contains 14 residues. The CDR3 loop is CASSRVGSNQPQHF. Here the CDR3 DNA reads TGTGCCAGCAGCCGCGTGGGTAGCAATCAGCCCCAGCATTTT.

There are a few counts of this clone. The V call is TRBV25-1, the J call TRBJ2-7; 8 nucleotides agree with TRBD2. The CDR3 contains 17 residues. V lost 2 bases, J lost 4 bases, and 13 bases stayed unmatched. Per the germline V gene, CDR1 is MGHDK and CDR2 is SYGVNS. The CDR3 region is CASSEGPAGGLQYEQYF. CDR3 DNA sequence: TGTGCCAGCAGTGAAGGCCCCGCGGGGGGTCTACAATACGAGCAGTACTTC.

This clone showed up many times. The chain couples TRBV15 to TRBJ1-2, with 9 bases identical to TRBD1. The CDR3 loop spans 18 amino acids. V was pared by 0 bases and J by 3 bases, with 11 bases of the junction left unmatched. From germline, CDR1 is LNHNV and CDR2 YYDKDF (reference sequence). Here the CDR3 reads CATSRDFGQGSLDYGYTF. The DNA for the CDR3 is TGTGCCACCAGCAGAGATTTCGGACAGGGGTCCCTCGACTATGGCTACACCTTC.

This chain connects TRBV7-9 to TRBJ1-6; no firm D call. CDR3 length: 14 amino acids. Trimming pared 5 bases from V and 4 bases from J, leaving 9 bases between. Germline CDR1 SEHNR, CDR2 FQNEAQ (reference sequence). CDR3 in DNA: TGTGCCAGCAGCCAAGGATCTTATAATTCACCCCTCCACTTT. Protein sequence: CASSQGSYNSPLHF.

The sample holds many counts of this clone. This specimen includes other DNA sequences encoding the same CDR3. The chain recombines TRBV30 with TRBJ1-5; the match to TRBD1 covers 7 bases. This CDR3 is 13 amino acids long. V was pared by 1 base and J by 4 bases, with 1 base of the junction left unmatched. Germline CDR1 and CDR2: GTSNPN and SVGIG (reference sequence). CDR3 protein: CAWSGQGNQPQHF. For the CDR3, the DNA is TGTGCCTGGAGTGGACAGGGAAATCAGCCCCAGCATTTT.

This clone was recorded many times. The rearrangement uses TRBV7-2 and TRBJ2-5; a weak D match, TRBD2 (6 bases). The CDR3 totals 14 residues. In germline, CDR1 is SGHTA, CDR2 FQGNSA. Trimming shortened V by 4 bases and J by 2 bases, and 11 bases separated the two germline ends. The CDR3 DNA reads as TGTGCCAGCAGCTACGGGGGACGGCAAGAGACCCAGTACTTC. Translation gives CASSYGGRQETQYF.

This clone appeared a few times. The V and J genes are TRBV9 and TRBJ2-7; TRBD1 matches at 8 bases. V lost 7 bases, J lost 3 bases, and 9 bases stayed unmatched. There are 14 residues in the CDR3. Germline V gene sequence: CDR1 SGDLS, CDR2 YYNGEE. The CDR3 nucleotides are TGTGCCAGCGCCCCCGGGACAGGATTCTACGAGCAGTACTTC. Protein: CASAPGTGFYEQYF.

This clone was seen only a few times. The J gene is TRBJ1-6, the V gene TRBV19; TRBD1 aligns across 12 bases. CDR1 is LNHDA, CDR2 SQIVND, per germline (reference sequence). V lost 7 bases and J lost 8; bases outside the gene matches: 6. This CDR3 is built from 15 residues. CDR3 amino acids: CASMGQGARDSPLHF. CDR3 DNA sequence: TGTGCCAGTATGGGACAGGGGGCGCGTGATTCACCCCTCCACTTT.

This chain joins TRBV30 and TRBJ1-5; 7 positions match TRBD1. The CDR3 is 13 amino acids. Germline V gene lookup returns CDR1 GTSNPN and CDR2 SVGIG (reference sequence). V trimming: 0 bases; J trimming: 5 bases; junction bases outside the gene matches: 1. As DNA, the CDR3 is TGTGCCTGGAGTGTCGGACAGGATCAGCCCCAGCATTTT. This translates into CAWSVGQDQPQHF. The variable domain in full, with the rest retrieved from reference TRBV30 and TRBJ1-5, is SQTIHQWPATLVQPVGSPLSLECTVEGTSNPNLYWYRQAAGRGLQLLFYSVGIGQISSEVPQNLSASRPQDRQFILSSKKLLLSDSGFYLCAWSVGQDQPQHFGDGTRLSIL.

J is TRBJ2-1 and V is TRBV7-2; D is unresolved. Trimming took off 4 bases at V and 1 base at J, with 5 bases between the two ends. This CDR3 region has 13 residues. The germline CDR1 and CDR2 sequences are SGHTA and FQGNSA. The CDR3 nucleotides are TGTGCCAGCAGCTCCGGGTCCTACAATGAGCAGTTCTTC. The encoded protein is CASSSGSYNEQFF.